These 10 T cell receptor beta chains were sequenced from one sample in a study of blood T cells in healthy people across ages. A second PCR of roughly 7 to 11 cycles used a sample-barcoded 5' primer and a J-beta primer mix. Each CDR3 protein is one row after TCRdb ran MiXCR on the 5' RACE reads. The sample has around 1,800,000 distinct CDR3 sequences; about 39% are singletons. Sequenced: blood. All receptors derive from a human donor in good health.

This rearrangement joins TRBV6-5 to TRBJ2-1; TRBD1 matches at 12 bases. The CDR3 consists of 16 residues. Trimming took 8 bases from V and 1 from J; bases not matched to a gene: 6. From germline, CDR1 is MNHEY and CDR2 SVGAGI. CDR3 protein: CASGGDRGPSYNEQFF. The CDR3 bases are TGTGCCAGCGGAGGGGACAGGGGGCCTTCCTACAATGAGCAGTTCTTC.

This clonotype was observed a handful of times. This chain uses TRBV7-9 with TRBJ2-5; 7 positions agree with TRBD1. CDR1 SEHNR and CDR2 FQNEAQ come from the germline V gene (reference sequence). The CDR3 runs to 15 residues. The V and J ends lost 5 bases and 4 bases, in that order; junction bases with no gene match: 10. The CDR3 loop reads CASSPPGTAGETQYF. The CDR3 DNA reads TGTGCCAGCAGCCCACCCGGGACAGCCGGAGAGACCCAGTACTTC.

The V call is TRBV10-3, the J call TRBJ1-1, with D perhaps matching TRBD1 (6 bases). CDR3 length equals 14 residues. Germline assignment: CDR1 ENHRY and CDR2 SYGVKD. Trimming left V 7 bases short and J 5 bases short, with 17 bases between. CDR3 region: CAITGGRGETEAFF. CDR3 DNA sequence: TGTGCCATCACCGGGGGGCGCGGAGAGACTGAAGCTTTCTTT.

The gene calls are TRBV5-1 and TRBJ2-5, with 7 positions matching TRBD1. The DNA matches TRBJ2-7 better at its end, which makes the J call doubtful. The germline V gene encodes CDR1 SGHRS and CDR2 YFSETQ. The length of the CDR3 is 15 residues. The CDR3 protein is CASRSAPTGPYEQYF. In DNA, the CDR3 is TGCGCCAGCAGAAGCGCCCCGACAGGGCCCTACGAGCAGTACTTC.

CDR3 amino acids: CASRVGLQDTEAFF. The CDR3 DNA reads TGTGCCAGCAGGGTGGGACTCCAGGACACTGAAGCTTTCTTT. The chain recombines TRBV12-3 or TRBV12-4 with TRBJ1-1; possible D gene TRBD1, 5 bases. Trimming cost V 6 bases and J 3 bases, with 14 bases left between them. This CDR3 is 14 amino acids long.

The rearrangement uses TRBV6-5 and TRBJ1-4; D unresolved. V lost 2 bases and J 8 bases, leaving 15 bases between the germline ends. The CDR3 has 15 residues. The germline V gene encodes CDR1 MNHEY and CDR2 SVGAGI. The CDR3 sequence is CASSYADRGGEKLFF. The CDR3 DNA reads TGTGCCAGCAGTTACGCCGACCGGGGTGGGGAAAAACTGTTTTTT.

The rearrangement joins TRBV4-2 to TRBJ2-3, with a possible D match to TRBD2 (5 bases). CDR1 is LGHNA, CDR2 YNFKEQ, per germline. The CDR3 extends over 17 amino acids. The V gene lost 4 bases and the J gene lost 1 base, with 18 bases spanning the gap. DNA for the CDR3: TGTGCCAGCAGCCCCCGGGATGGCGGGCGGGGCACAGATACGCAGTATTTT. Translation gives CASSPRDGGRGTDTQYF.

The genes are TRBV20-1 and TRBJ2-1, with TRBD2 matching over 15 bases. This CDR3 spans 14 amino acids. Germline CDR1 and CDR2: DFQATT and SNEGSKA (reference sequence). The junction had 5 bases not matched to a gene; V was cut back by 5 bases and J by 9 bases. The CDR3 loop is CSAWTSGGGGEQFF. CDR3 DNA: TGCAGTGCTTGGACTAGCGGGGGGGGTGGTGAGCAGTTCTTC.

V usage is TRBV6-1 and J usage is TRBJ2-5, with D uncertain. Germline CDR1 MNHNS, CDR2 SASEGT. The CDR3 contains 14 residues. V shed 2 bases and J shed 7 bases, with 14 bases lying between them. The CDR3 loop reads CASSESSPGLTQYF. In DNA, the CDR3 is TGTGCCAGCAGTGAAAGTAGCCCAGGCTTGACCCAGTACTTC.

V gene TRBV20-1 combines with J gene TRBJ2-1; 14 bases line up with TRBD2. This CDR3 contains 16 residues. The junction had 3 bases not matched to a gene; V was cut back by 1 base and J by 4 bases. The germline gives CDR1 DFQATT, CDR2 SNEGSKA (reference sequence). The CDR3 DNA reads TGCAGTGCTAGAGCGGGGACTAGCGGGAGATACAATGAGCAGTTCTTC. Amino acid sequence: CSARAGTSGRYNEQFF.